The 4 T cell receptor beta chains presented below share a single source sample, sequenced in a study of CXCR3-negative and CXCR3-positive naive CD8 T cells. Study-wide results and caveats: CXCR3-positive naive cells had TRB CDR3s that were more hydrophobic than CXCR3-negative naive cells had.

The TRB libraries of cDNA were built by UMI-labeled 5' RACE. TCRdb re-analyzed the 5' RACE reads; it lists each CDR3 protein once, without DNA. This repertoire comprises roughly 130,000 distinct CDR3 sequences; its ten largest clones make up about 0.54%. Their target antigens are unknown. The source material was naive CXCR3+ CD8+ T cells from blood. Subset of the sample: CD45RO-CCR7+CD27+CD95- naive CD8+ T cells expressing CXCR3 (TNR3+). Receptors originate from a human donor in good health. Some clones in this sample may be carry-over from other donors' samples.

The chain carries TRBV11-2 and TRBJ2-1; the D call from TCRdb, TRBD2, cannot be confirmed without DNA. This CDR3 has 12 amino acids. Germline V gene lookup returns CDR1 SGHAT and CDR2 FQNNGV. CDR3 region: CASSFGLAGEIF.

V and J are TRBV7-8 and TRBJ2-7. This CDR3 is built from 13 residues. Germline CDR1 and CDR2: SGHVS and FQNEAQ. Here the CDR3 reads CASSLALGYEQYF.

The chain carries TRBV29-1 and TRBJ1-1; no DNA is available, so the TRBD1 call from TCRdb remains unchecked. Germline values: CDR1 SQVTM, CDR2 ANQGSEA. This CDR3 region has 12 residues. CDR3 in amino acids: CSVLTGGAEAFF.

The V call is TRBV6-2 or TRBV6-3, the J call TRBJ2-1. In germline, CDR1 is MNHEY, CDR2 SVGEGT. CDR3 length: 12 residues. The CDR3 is CASTHSWNEQFF.